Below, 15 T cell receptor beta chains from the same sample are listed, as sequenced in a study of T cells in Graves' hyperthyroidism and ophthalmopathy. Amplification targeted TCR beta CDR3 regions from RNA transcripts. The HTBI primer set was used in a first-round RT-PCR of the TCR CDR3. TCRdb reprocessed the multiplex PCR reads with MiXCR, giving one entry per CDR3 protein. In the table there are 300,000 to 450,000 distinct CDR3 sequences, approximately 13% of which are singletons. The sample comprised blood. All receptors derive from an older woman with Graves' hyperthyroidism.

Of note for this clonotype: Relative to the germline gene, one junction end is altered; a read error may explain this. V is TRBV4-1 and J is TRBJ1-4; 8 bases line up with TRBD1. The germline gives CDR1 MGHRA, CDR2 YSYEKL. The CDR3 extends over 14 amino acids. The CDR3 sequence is CASSRGQGREKLSF. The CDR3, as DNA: TGCGCCAGCAGCCGCGGACAGGGTAGGGAAAAACTGTCTTTT.

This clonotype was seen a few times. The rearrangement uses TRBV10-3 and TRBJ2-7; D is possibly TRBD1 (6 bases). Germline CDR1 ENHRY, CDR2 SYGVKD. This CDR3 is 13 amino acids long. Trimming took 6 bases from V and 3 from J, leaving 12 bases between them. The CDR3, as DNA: TGTGCCATCAGCGCAGGGGCGCGCTACGAGCAGTACTTC. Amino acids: CAISAGARYEQYF.

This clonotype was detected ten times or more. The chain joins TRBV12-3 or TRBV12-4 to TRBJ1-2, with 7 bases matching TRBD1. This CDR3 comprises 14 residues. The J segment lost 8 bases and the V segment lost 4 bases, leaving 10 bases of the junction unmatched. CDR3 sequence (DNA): TGTGCCAGCAGTTACGCCGACAGGGCGTGGGGCTACACCTTC. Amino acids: CASSYADRAWGYTF.

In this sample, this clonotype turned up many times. The CDR3 is CASSLGISVTYEQYF. The DNA for the CDR3 is TGCGCCAGCAGCTTGGGAATCTCAGTTACCTACGAGCAGTACTTC. This rearrangement joins TRBV5-1 to TRBJ2-7; the D is unclear. CDR3 size: 15 residues. Per the germline V gene, CDR1 is SGHRS and CDR2 is YFSETQ. The V and J ends lost 0 bases and 2 bases respectively, with 12 bases between them.

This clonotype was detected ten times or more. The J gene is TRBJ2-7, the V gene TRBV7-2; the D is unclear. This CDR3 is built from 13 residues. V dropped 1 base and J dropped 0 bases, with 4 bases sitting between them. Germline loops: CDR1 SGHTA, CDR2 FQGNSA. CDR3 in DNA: TGTGCCAGCAGCTTAGTCCCCTCCTACGAGCAGTACTTC. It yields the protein CASSLVPSYEQYF.

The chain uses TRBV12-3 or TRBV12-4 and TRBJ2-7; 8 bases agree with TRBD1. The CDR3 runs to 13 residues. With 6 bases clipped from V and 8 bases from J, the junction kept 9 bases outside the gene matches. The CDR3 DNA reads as TGTGCCAGCAGCCGCGGACAGGGTCAGCAGCAGTACTTC. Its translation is CASSRGQGQQQYF.

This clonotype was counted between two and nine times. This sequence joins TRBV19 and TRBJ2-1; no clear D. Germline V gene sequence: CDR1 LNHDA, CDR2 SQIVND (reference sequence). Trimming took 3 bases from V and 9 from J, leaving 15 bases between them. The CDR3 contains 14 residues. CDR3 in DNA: TGTGCCAGTAGTATTCGGGCTAGGTCGGGTGAGCAGTTCTTC. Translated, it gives CASSIRARSGEQFF. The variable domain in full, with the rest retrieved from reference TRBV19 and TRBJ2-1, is DGGITQSPKYLFRKEGQNVTLSCEQNLNHDAMYWYRQDPGQGLRLIYYSQIVNDFQKGDIAEGYSVSREKKESFPLTVTSAQKNPTAFYLCASSIRARSGEQFFGPGTRLTVL.

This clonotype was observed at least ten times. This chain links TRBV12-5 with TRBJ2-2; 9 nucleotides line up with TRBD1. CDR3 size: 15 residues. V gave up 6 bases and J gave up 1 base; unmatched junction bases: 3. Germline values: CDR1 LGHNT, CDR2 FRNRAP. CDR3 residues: CASGAGQGNTGELFF. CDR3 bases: TGTGCTAGTGGAGCGGGACAGGGGAACACCGGGGAGCTGTTTTTT.

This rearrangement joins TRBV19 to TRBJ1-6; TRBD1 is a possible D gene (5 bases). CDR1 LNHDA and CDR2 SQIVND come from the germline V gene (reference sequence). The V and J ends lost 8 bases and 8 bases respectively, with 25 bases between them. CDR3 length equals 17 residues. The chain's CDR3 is CASFPPNGQGPDSPLHF. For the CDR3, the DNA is TGTGCCAGTTTCCCGCCAAACGGGCAGGGTCCGGATTCACCCCTCCACTTT.

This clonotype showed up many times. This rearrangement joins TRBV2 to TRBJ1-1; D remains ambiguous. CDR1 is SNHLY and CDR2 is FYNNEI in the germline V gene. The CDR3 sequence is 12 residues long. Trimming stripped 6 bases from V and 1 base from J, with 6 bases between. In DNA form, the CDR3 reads TGTGCCAGCAGGGAACAGAACACTGAAGCTTTCTTT. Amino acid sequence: CASREQNTEAFF.

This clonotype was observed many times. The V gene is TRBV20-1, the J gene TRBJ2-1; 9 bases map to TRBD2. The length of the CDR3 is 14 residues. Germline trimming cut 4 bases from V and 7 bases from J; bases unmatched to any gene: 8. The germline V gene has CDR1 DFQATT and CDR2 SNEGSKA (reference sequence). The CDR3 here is CSATFASGVNEQFF. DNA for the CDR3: TGCAGTGCTACTTTCGCTAGCGGGGTAAATGAGCAGTTCTTC.

CDR3: CASSLIRSLVEKLFF. The CDR3 nucleotides read TGTGCCAGCAGCTTGATCCGGTCCCTAGTGGAAAAACTGTTTTTT. V gene TRBV11-3 combines with J gene TRBJ1-4, with D unclear. V was trimmed by 3 bases and J by 8 bases, leaving 16 bases between them. The CDR3 is 15 amino acids. Germline values: CDR1 SGHNT, CDR2 YENEEA.

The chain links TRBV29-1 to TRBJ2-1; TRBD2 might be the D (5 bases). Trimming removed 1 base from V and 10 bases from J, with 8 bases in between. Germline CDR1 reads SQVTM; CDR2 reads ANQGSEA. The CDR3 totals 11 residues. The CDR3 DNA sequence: TGCAGCGTTGAAGGCGGGCTGGAGCAGTTCTTC. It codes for CSVEGGLEQFF.

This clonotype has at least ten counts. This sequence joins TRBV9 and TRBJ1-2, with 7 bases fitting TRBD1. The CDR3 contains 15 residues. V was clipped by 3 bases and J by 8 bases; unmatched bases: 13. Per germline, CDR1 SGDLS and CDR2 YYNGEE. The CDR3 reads CASSGGGTGAGGYTF. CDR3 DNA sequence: TGTGCCAGCAGCGGCGGAGGAACAGGGGCAGGGGGCTACACCTTC. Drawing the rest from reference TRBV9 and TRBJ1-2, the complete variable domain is DSGVTQTPKHLITATGQRVTLRCSPRSGDLSVYWYQQSLDQGLQFLIQYYNGEERAKGNILERFSAQQFPDLHSELNLSSLELGDSALYFCASSGGGTGAGGYTFGSGTRLTVV.

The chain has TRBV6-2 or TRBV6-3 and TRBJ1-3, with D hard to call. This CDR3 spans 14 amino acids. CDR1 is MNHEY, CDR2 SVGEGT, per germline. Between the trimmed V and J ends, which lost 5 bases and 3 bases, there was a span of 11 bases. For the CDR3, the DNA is TGTGCCAGCAGTCAAGACAAGTATGGAAACACCATATATTTT. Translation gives CASSQDKYGNTIYF.